The 24 T cell receptor beta chains given below trace back to one sample, sequenced in a study of T-cell memory formation after mild COVID-19. TCRdb ran MiXCR on the 5' RACE reads and lists one entry per CDR3 protein. The repertoire holds some 200,000 distinct CDR3 sequences, with roughly a fifth as singletons. Sequencing used PBMCs or a T cell subset sorted from them (not recorded which). The receptors were gathered from an adult woman who had mild COVID-19 (a few samples of this study predate the infection). Cell type and time point are not known.

This clonotype was picked up a small number of times. This chain links TRBV2 with TRBJ1-4, with 7 bases that match TRBD1. The V and J ends lost 6 bases and 8 bases, in that order; junction bases with no gene match: 15. This CDR3 is built from 16 residues. Per germline, CDR1 SNHLY and CDR2 FYNNEI. The CDR3 sequence: CASRVPPDRAQEKLFF. CDR3 in DNA: TGTGCCAGCAGGGTCCCCCCCGACAGGGCACAGGAAAAACTGTTTTTT.

The CDR3 is CASSEATYEQYF. CDR3 nucleotide sequence: TGTGCCAGCAGTGAAGCGACCTACGAGCAGTACTTC. The chain links TRBV2 to TRBJ2-7; D is unclear. V lost 0 bases and J 2 bases, leaving 2 bases between the germline ends. The CDR3 has 12 amino acids. From germline, CDR1 is SNHLY and CDR2 FYNNEI.

The rearrangement uses TRBV9 and TRBJ1-2, with unresolved D. This CDR3 region has 16 residues. CDR1 is SGDLS, CDR2 YYNGEE, per germline. V lost 0 bases and J lost 2, with 14 bases in between. CDR3 in DNA: TGTGCCAGCAGCGTAGCTTCTCCCGGAGAGAACTATGGCTACACCTTC. This translates into CASSVASPGENYGYTF.

This clonotype was detected only a few times. The J gene is TRBJ2-1, the V gene TRBV9; D not resolved. Germline CDR1 is SGDLS and CDR2 is YYNGEE. V lost 0 bases to trimming and J lost 5 bases, with 0 bases between them. The CDR3 sequence is 11 residues long. The CDR3 coding sequence is TGTGCCAGCAGCGTAGACAATGAGCAGTTCTTC. It is translated as CASSVDNEQFF.

This clonotype was observed many times. The chain is built from TRBV7-6 and TRBJ2-1, with 9 bases that match TRBD2. There are 17 residues in the CDR3. The J segment lost 2 bases and the V segment lost 1 base, leaving 6 bases of the junction unmatched. Germline CDR1 SGHVS, CDR2 FNYEAQ. The CDR3 region has the DNA TGTGCCAGCAGCTTAGTTTCTAGCGGGGCGACCTACAATGAGCAGTTCTTC. Translation: CASSLVSSGATYNEQFF. Full variable domain (remainder filled in from reference TRBV7-6 and TRBJ2-1): GAGVSQSPRYKVTKRGQDVALRCDPISGHVSLYWYRQALGQGPEFLTYFNYEAQQDKSGLPNDRFSAERPEGSISTLTIQRTEQRDSAMYRCASSLVSSGATYNEQFFGPGTRLTVL.

This clonotype was seen a few times. The rearrangement links TRBV7-3 to TRBJ2-3, with TRBD2 identical over 8 bases. This CDR3 region has 16 residues. The V gene's germline CDR1 is SGHTA and CDR2 FQGTGA. V shed 5 bases, J shed 2 bases, and the junction held 9 bases outside the gene matches. The CDR3 protein is CASSRPEAGVTDTQYF. The CDR3 DNA reads as TGTGCCAGCAGCCGCCCCGAAGCGGGGGTCACAGATACGCAGTATTTT.

The rearrangement joins TRBV12-3 or TRBV12-4 to TRBJ2-3, with TRBD2 as a possible D gene (5 bases). Trimming shortened V by 7 bases and J by 2 bases, and 13 bases separated the two germline ends. The CDR3 is 14 residues long. The CDR3 sequence is CASTQRSITDTQYF. The CDR3 DNA reads as TGTGCCAGCACCCAGCGGTCTATCACAGATACGCAGTATTTT.

The rearrangement links TRBV9 to TRBJ1-5, with D possibly matching TRBD1 (5 bases). Germline CDR1 and CDR2: SGDLS and YYNGEE. This CDR3 contains 15 residues. V dropped 4 bases and J dropped 7 bases, with 18 bases sitting between them. Written as DNA, the CDR3 is TGTGCCAGCAGCTTGTCCGGGGACGGTTCCCAGCCCCAGCATTTT. Protein: CASSLSGDGSQPQHF.

V gene TRBV10-3 combines with J gene TRBJ2-7, with 8 bases matching TRBD1. V gave up 8 bases and J gave up 4 bases; unmatched junction bases: 10. This CDR3 region has 14 residues. Germline CDR1 reads ENHRY; CDR2 reads SYGVKD. CDR3 in amino acids: CAIGQGPARYEQYF. CDR3 nucleotide sequence: TGTGCCATCGGACAGGGACCCGCGAGGTACGAGCAGTACTTC.

The chain combines TRBV10-2 with TRBJ2-1; D may be TRBD2 (5 bases). V was trimmed by 7 bases and J by 2 bases, leaving 9 bases between them. The CDR3 totals 13 residues. Germline CDR1 and CDR2: WSHSY and SAAADI. Written as DNA, the CDR3 is TGCGCCAGCACCGGAGGCACCTACAATGAGCAGTTCTTC. Translated: CASTGGTYNEQFF.

In its sample, this clonotype was seen a few times. V is TRBV7-6 and J is TRBJ2-2; 8 bases agree with TRBD1. The CDR3 has 17 amino acids. With V trimmed by 5 bases and J by 0 bases, 8 bases remained unmatched. From germline, CDR1 is SGHVS and CDR2 FNYEAQ. CDR3 nucleotides: TGTGCCAGCAGCATAGGGAAGGGACAGGCGAACACCGGGGAGCTGTTTTTT. Its translation is CASSIGKGQANTGELFF.

This clonotype occurred many times. This chain joins TRBV12-3 or TRBV12-4 and TRBJ2-1; perhaps TRBD2 as D (6 bases). The CDR3 is 15 residues long. V lost 0 bases, J lost 9 bases, and 15 bases lay in between. The CDR3 bases are TGTGCCAGCAGTTTAGCGGGACTGGGGGTGGGTGAGCAGTTCTTC. Amino acids: CASSLAGLGVGEQFF.

There are a few counts of this clonotype. This chain connects TRBV29-1 to TRBJ2-7, with 7 bases that match TRBD1. V trimming: 5 bases; J trimming: 6 bases; junction bases outside the gene matches: 13. CDR3 length: 14 residues. CDR1 is SQVTM and CDR2 is ANQGSEA in the germline V gene. In DNA form, the CDR3 reads TGCAGCGTTCAAAACCACAGTGCAGGGGGCGAGCAGTACTTC. Translating gives CSVQNHSAGGEQYF.

This clonotype was seen only a few times. This rearrangement joins TRBV15 to TRBJ2-7; D is unresolved. Trimming left V 0 bases short and J 5 bases short, with 8 bases between. The length of the CDR3 is 13 residues. Per germline, CDR1 LNHNV and CDR2 YYDKDF (reference sequence). The CDR3 nucleotides are TGTGCCACCAGCAGAGATTACCCGGACGAGCAGTACTTC. Its protein product is CATSRDYPDEQYF. The whole variable domain, remainder taken from reference TRBV15 and TRBJ2-7, is DAMVIQNPRYQVTQFGKPVTLSCSQTLNHNVMYWYQQKSSQAPKLLFHYYDKDFNNEADTPDNFQSRRPNTSFCFLDIRSPGLGDTAMYLCATSRDYPDEQYFGPGTRLTVT.

The V and J genes are TRBV6-6 and TRBJ1-1, with D uncertain. The CDR3 has 12 residues. CDR1 is MNHNY, CDR2 SVGAGI, per germline (reference sequence). V shed 0 bases and J shed 4 bases, with 3 bases lying between them. The CDR3 loop reads CASSYSSTEAFF. CDR3 nucleotide sequence: TGTGCCAGCAGTTACTCGAGCACTGAAGCTTTCTTT.

The V gene is TRBV7-6, the J gene TRBJ2-1; 7 bases are shared with TRBD2. CDR3 length equals 16 residues. The germline gives CDR1 SGHVS, CDR2 FNYEAQ. The ends lost 1 base at V and 2 bases at J; junction bases unmatched: 5. CDR3 sequence (DNA): TGTGCCAGCAGCTTAGTCGGGGGACTACCCTACAATGAGCAGTTCTTC. Amino acids: CASSLVGGLPYNEQFF.

The V gene is TRBV7-9, the J gene TRBJ2-7, with D perhaps matching TRBD2 (5 bases). The CDR3 length is 13 residues. The germline V gene has CDR1 SEHNR and CDR2 FQNEAQ (reference sequence). V gave up 4 bases and J gave up 1 base, with 8 bases separating them. The CDR3: CASSSGISYEQYF. The CDR3 DNA reads TGTGCCAGCAGCTCCGGGATTTCCTACGAGCAGTACTTC.

This clonotype was detected a few times. CDR3 protein: CASSSPGPSNYGYTF. For the CDR3, the DNA is TGTGCCAGCAGTTCCCCCGGACCTTCTAACTATGGCTACACCTTC. This chain uses TRBV12-3 or TRBV12-4 with TRBJ1-2, with unresolved D. With 4 bases removed from V and 0 bases from J, the gap between germline ends came to 12 bases. The CDR3 is 15 amino acids.

The chain uses TRBV7-9 and TRBJ2-1, with D possibly being TRBD2 (6 bases). CDR1 is SEHNR, CDR2 FQNEAQ, per germline (reference sequence). V was pared by 4 bases and J by 1 base, with 17 bases between. The CDR3 totals 17 residues. The CDR3 DNA is TGTGCCAGCAGCTCCCGGAGCGGCGGGACGTCCTACAATGAGCAGTTCTTC. It is translated as CASSSRSGGTSYNEQFF.

This clonotype was seen more than once but under ten times. The rearrangement joins TRBV5-1 to TRBJ2-7, with 7 bases matching TRBD1. CDR1 SGHRS and CDR2 YFSETQ come from the germline V gene. The V gene end was trimmed by 1 base and the J gene end by 2 bases; junction bases not matched to a gene: 9. The CDR3 spans 16 residues. The CDR3 DNA is TGCGCCAGCAGCTTGTATTCTGGGACAGTCACCTACGAGCAGTACTTC. Translated, it gives CASSLYSGTVTYEQYF.

The sample holds a few counts of this clonotype. The chain links TRBV28 to TRBJ2-6; weak D call: TRBD2 (6 bases). CDR1 is MDHEN and CDR2 is SYDVKM in the germline V gene. This CDR3 has 14 residues. Trimming cost V 6 bases and J 3 bases, with 9 bases left between them. CDR3 bases: TGTGCCAGCAGGAGGAGGGATGGGGCCAACGTCCTGACTTTC. This translates into CASRRRDGANVLTF. Full variable domain (rest looked up from reference TRBV28 and TRBJ2-6): DVKVTQSSRYLVKRTGEKVFLECVQDMDHENMFWYRQDPGLGLRLIYFSYDVKMKEKGDIPEGYSVSREKKERFSLILESASTNQTSMYLCASRRRDGANVLTFGAGSRLTVL.

J is TRBJ2-7 and V is TRBV15; 12 nucleotides match TRBD1. Germline V gives CDR1 LNHNV, CDR2 YYDKDF (reference sequence). Trimming cost V 0 bases and J 5 bases; bases outside gene matches: 5. This CDR3 comprises 16 residues. The CDR3 bases are TGTGCCACCAGCAGAGACCGGGGGACAGGGGGCGACGAGCAGTACTTC. It encodes CATSRDRGTGGDEQYF. Complete variable domain (other parts from reference TRBV15 and TRBJ2-7): DAMVIQNPRYQVTQFGKPVTLSCSQTLNHNVMYWYQQKSSQAPKLLFHYYDKDFNNEADTPDNFQSRRPNTSFCFLDIRSPGLGDTAMYLCATSRDRGTGGDEQYFGPGTRLTVT.

This clonotype was seen more than once but under ten times. The chain is built from TRBV10-3 and TRBJ2-2; 7 bases fit TRBD1. Losses at the gene ends were 9 bases for V and 3 bases for J; bases not matched to a gene: 4. Germline CDR1 reads ENHRY; CDR2 reads SYGVKD. This CDR3 has 13 residues. The CDR3, as DNA: TGTGCCATAGGACAGGCGTACACCGGGGAGCTGTTTTTT. Amino acid sequence: CAIGQAYTGELFF.

This clonotype occurred a few times. The chain employs TRBV29-1 and TRBJ2-3, with D possibly being TRBD1 (6 bases). The CDR3 totals 12 residues. V lost 4 bases and J lost 10, with 15 bases in between. The germline V gene encodes CDR1 SQVTM and CDR2 ANQGSEA. CDR3 sequence (DNA): TGCAGCGTTGTAGGGGAACAGGGAGCGCAGTATTTT. Amino acids: CSVVGEQGAQYF.